This entry describes one TCR beta chain. Its antigen is currently unknown. TCRdb's copy holds only in-frame clones and misses some; the assay was immunoSEQ multiplex PCR. The sample records around 45,000 clones, around nine tenths being singletons. The data belong to a study of PD-1 blockade in classical Hodgkin lymphoma. Overall study results and limits: Patients who responded completely had about the same baseline diversity as newly diagnosed patients. Undefined causes, possibly disease activity or prior therapy, underlie the repertoire differences. Before treatment, TCR diversity in newly diagnosed patients was reportedly lower than in healthy donors.

The J segment lost 14 bases and the V segment lost 5 bases, leaving 19 bases of the junction unmatched. The CDR3 has 15 residues. The germline V gene encodes CDR1 LNHDA and CDR2 SQIVND (reference sequence). Every patient was affected by relapse after autologous stem cell transplantation, while exposure to brentuximab vedotin was not uniform. Complete response, partial response or progressive disease constituted the best response categories observed. V usage is TRBV19 and J usage is TRBJ2-3; 7 bases are a match to TRBD1. Sequenced material: peripheral blood mononuclear cells (PBMCs), taken at baseline. The sequence was collected from a human donor with classical Hodgkin lymphoma. The CDR3 bases are TGTGCCAGTAGTCCCGGGACAGTCTTATTCCCGCCGCCGTATTTT. Its translation is CASSPGTVLFPPPYF.